The 21 T cell receptor beta chains given below trace back to one sample, sequenced in a study of post-analysis software for immune sequencing data. Study results and limitations: TRBV5-6, TRBV5-1 and TRBV20-1 were among roughly 5 TRBV segments more frequent in patients than controls.

The antigens of these receptors remain unknown. The library was made from cDNA and included unique molecular identifiers. Via MiXCR, TCRdb re-called the PCR reads, giving one row per CDR3 protein. The sample consists of fewer than 550,000 distinct CDR3 sequences, approximately 34% of them appearing once. Sequencing was carried out using blood. These receptors came from a girl aged 2 to 17 with multiple sclerosis.

This sequence joins TRBV12-3 or TRBV12-4 and TRBJ2-7; D may correspond to TRBD1 or TRBD2 (6 bases each). The DNA end lines up better with TRBJ2-5; the J call may be wrong. The length of the CDR3 is 14 residues. The CDR3 loop is CASSPRGPGETQYF. The CDR3 nucleotides read TGTGCCAGCAGTCCTCGGGGGCCAGGGGAGACCCAGTACTTC.

This chain uses TRBV12-3 or TRBV12-4 with TRBJ2-3; D is perhaps TRBD1 (6 bases). V was clipped by 5 bases and J by 0 bases, with 21 bases between them. The CDR3 runs 18 residues. This chain's CDR3 is CASSTPRPPGASTDTQYF. CDR3 DNA: TGTGCCAGCAGTACTCCGAGGCCCCCAGGGGCCAGCACAGATACGCAGTATTTT.

The sample holds a few counts of this clonotype. The CDR3 nucleotides are TGTGCCAGCAGTTTAGGGTCTCCTTTCGGCGAGCAGTACTTC. Amino acid sequence: CASSLGSPFGEQYF. The J gene is TRBJ2-7, the V gene TRBV27; D ambiguous. The CDR3 spans 14 residues. The germline V gene has CDR1 MNHEY and CDR2 SMNVEV (reference sequence). Trimming pared 2 bases from V and 6 bases from J, leaving 14 bases between.

This chain uses TRBV11-2 with TRBJ1-2; 9 nucleotides align to TRBD1. The CDR3 covers 17 residues. Germline V gene sequence: CDR1 SGHAT, CDR2 FQNNGV. The trim removed 3 bases at V and 4 bases at J, leaving 12 bases unmatched. This CDR3 is CASSFTGGHISIYGYTF. In DNA form, the CDR3 reads TGTGCCAGCAGCTTCACAGGGGGCCACATATCCATCTATGGCTACACCTTC.

J is TRBJ1-6 and V is TRBV5-1; D ambiguous. Germline V gives CDR1 SGHRS, CDR2 YFSETQ. The V end lost 4 bases, the J end lost 6 bases, and 14 bases lay between the germline ends. The CDR3 extends over 15 amino acids. The CDR3 DNA is TGCGCCAGCAGCCTGTGGGGAACCCGTAATTCACCCCTCCACTTT. Translation gives CASSLWGTRNSPLHF.

This chain's CDR3 is CATSRDPTTNEKLFF. The CDR3 DNA is TGTGCCACCAGCAGAGACCCAACAACTAATGAAAAACTGTTTTTT. This chain connects TRBV15 to TRBJ1-4; D not resolved. V lost 0 bases, J lost 0 bases, and 5 bases lay in between. The CDR3 contains 15 residues. Germline V gene lookup returns CDR1 LNHNV and CDR2 YYDKDF (reference sequence).

The chain couples TRBV27 to TRBJ1-1; possibly TRBD1 for D (5 bases). With 4 bases removed from V and 0 bases from J, the gap between germline ends came to 18 bases. This CDR3 contains 17 residues. From germline, CDR1 is MNHEY and CDR2 SMNVEV (reference sequence). In DNA form, the CDR3 reads TGTGCCAGCAGTTCCGGGGCAGGGCCACAGCTGAACACTGAAGCTTTCTTT. Protein product: CASSSGAGPQLNTEAFF.

This clonotype came up once. This chain uses TRBV12-3 or TRBV12-4 with TRBJ1-6, with D possibly matching TRBD1 (5 bases). This CDR3 has 15 amino acids. Trimming stripped 5 bases from V and 9 bases from J, with 17 bases between. The CDR3 protein is CASSPITGVGSPLHF. The CDR3 DNA sequence: TGTGCCAGCAGTCCTATCACAGGAGTGGGTTCACCCCTCCACTTT.

The V call is TRBV5-1, the J call TRBJ1-6; D gene ambiguous. The CDR3 is made up of 14 amino acids. V was trimmed by 5 bases and J by 8 bases, leaving 14 bases between them. The germline gives CDR1 SGHRS, CDR2 YFSETQ. The CDR3 nucleotides read TGCGCCAGCAGATCCGCCGGAATAGATTCACCCCTCCACTTT. Translating gives CASRSAGIDSPLHF.

This chain uses TRBV5-1 with TRBJ2-1, with D perhaps TRBD1 (5 bases). CDR3 length equals 16 residues. The V end was cut by 2 bases, the J end by 8 bases, with 20 bases between. Germline assignment: CDR1 SGHRS and CDR2 YFSETQ. In nucleotides, the CDR3 is TGCGCCAGCAGCTTCCCGGGCAGCCTTGGGGCTCATGAGCAGTTCTTC. Amino acids: CASSFPGSLGAHEQFF.

The chain has TRBV7-9 and TRBJ2-7; 8 nucleotides match TRBD1. This CDR3 is 18 amino acids long. Germline values: CDR1 SEHNR, CDR2 FQNEAQ (reference sequence). The V gene end was trimmed by 2 bases and the J gene end by 4 bases; junction bases not matched to a gene: 16. The CDR3 loop is CASSLYGTGRRGGYEQYF. In DNA, the CDR3 is TGTGCCAGCAGCTTATATGGGACAGGACGTCGGGGTGGGTACGAGCAGTACTTC.

As to this clonotype: This may be a read error, as it is one base from a much larger clone. The chain employs TRBV20-1 and TRBJ2-7; 8 bases line up with TRBD1. J was trimmed by 7 bases and V by 0 bases; bases with no gene match: 14. The CDR3 runs 16 residues. Germline V CDR1 and CDR2: DFQATT, SNEGSKA (reference sequence). CDR3 DNA sequence: TGCAGTGCTAGAGATTCCCGACAGGGGCCCTACAATGAGCAGTACTTC. This translates into CSARDSRQGPYNEQYF.

This clonotype was seen a handful of times. The chain couples TRBV5-1 to TRBJ1-6; a weak D match, TRBD1 (5 bases). This CDR3 contains 16 residues. The germline CDR1 and CDR2 sequences are SGHRS and YFSETQ. V dropped 0 bases and J dropped 7 bases, with 14 bases sitting between them. The CDR3 DNA follows: TGCGCCAGCAGCTTGGCAGGGTCAGGACAAAATTCACCCCTCCACTTT. This encodes CASSLAGSGQNSPLHF.

On this clonotype: A read error is possible here, since a much larger clone lies one base away. The V call is TRBV20-1, the J call TRBJ2-7; D not certain. Germline V gives CDR1 DFQATT, CDR2 SNEGSKA (reference sequence). The CDR3 extends over 16 amino acids. The CDR3 reads CGARVADALRSYEQYF. CDR3 sequence (DNA): TGCGGTGCTAGAGTGGCGGACGCACTCAGATCCTACGAGCAGTACTTC.

The rearrangement links TRBV12-3 or TRBV12-4 to TRBJ2-1; 8 bases are a match to TRBD2. V was clipped by 7 bases and J by 5 bases; unmatched bases: 10. The CDR3 length is 15 residues. The CDR3 sequence is CASTFSRGANNEQFF. CDR3 sequence (DNA): TGTGCCAGCACCTTTTCGCGGGGGGCTAACAATGAGCAGTTCTTC.

This clonotype occurred once. The chain carries TRBV5-1 and TRBJ1-2; D is perhaps TRBD1 (5 bases). The CDR3 is made up of 13 amino acids. The V gene's germline CDR1 is SGHRS and CDR2 YFSETQ. V lost 4 bases, J lost 4 bases, and 11 bases lay in between. CDR3 DNA sequence: TGCGCCAGCAGCCAGGGTGGCCTCTATGGCTACACCTTC. Protein: CASSQGGLYGYTF.

This clonotype has just a few counts. The rearrangement joins TRBV20-1 to TRBJ2-7; D remains ambiguous. Germline CDR1 DFQATT, CDR2 SNEGSKA (reference sequence). Deletions cut 5 bases from V and 6 bases from J, with 23 bases between. This CDR3 region has 15 residues. The CDR3 region has the DNA TGCAGTGCTCCTAGAGCCGGTCTAGAAAGAGGCGAGCAGTACTTC. Translation: CSAPRAGLERGEQYF.

The chain combines TRBV7-2 with TRBJ2-1, with TRBD1 identical over 9 bases. J gave up 10 bases and V 5 bases, and 12 bases lay outside the gene matches. CDR3 length: 15 residues. The germline V gene encodes CDR1 SGHTA and CDR2 FQGNSA. The CDR3 region is CASSPRGQGSKEQFF. CDR3 nucleotides: TGTGCCAGCAGCCCCCGGGGACAGGGTAGTAAAGAGCAGTTCTTC.

The chain employs TRBV10-3 and TRBJ2-2, with 9 bases fitting TRBD1. Trimming removed 9 bases from V and 3 bases from J; junction bases left unmatched: 5. Germline CDR1 is ENHRY and CDR2 is SYGVKD. This CDR3 region has 14 residues. The CDR3 loop reads CAIKGQGDTGELFF. The DNA for the CDR3 is TGTGCCATTAAGGGACAGGGCGACACCGGGGAGCTGTTTTTT.

The gene calls are TRBV12-3 or TRBV12-4 and TRBJ2-1, with TRBD2 matching 14 bases. J gave up 9 bases and V 5 bases, and 9 bases lay outside the gene matches. CDR3 length: 16 residues. The CDR3 loop is CASSLRLAGGPGEQFF. CDR3 bases: TGTGCCAGCAGTCTCCGACTAGCGGGAGGGCCCGGTGAGCAGTTCTTC.

The chain joins TRBV9 to TRBJ2-7, with 8 bases lining up with TRBD2. V was clipped by 4 bases and J by 2 bases; unmatched bases: 11. Germline lookup yields CDR1 SGDLS and CDR2 YYNGEE. The length of the CDR3 is 16 residues. The CDR3 loop is CASSPPGGTPTYEQYF. In nucleotides, the CDR3 is TGTGCCAGCAGCCCACCGGGGGGGACACCGACCTACGAGCAGTACTTC. The complete variable domain, with remaining parts taken from reference TRBV9 and TRBJ2-7, reads DSGVTQTPKHLITATGQRVTLRCSPRSGDLSVYWYQQSLDQGLQFLIQYYNGEERAKGNILERFSAQQFPDLHSELNLSSLELGDSALYFCASSPPGGTPTYEQYFGPGTRLTVT.